A selection of T cell receptor beta chains follows, all from one sample in a study of regulatory T cells in long-lasting Graves disease. TCRdb analysed the multiplex PCR reads with MiXCR anew, one entry per CDR3 protein. The repertoire holds 400,000 to 500,000 distinct CDR3 sequences, with roughly a fifth as singletons. The input for sequencing was peripheral blood mononuclear cells (PBMCs), taken when the disease was refractory, from a patient treated with antithyroid drugs. The receptors derive from a female donor with Graves disease. Each CDR3 is given with its conserved first and last residue. Each record gives: D gene, V gene, J gene, clone size, CDR3 DNA, CDR3 protein. The D gene is left open where the match is weak. Size values are once, few and many counts, or a class for expanded clones, and some rows have none.

TRBD2	TRBV11-2	TRBJ2-1	NA	TGTGCCAGCAGCCCTCCTAGCGGGGCTTCCTACAATGAGCAGTTCTTC	CASSPPSGASYNEQFF
NA	TRBV2	TRBJ1-5	few	TGTGCCAGCAGTGAGGAACAGGCGGCCCGACATTTT	CASSEEQAARHF
NA	TRBV7-2	TRBJ2-7	few	TGTGCCAGCAGCCCCCGGGGACTTAGGAAGAACGAGCAGTACTTC	CASSPRGLRKNEQYF
TRBD2	TRBV2	TRBJ2-2	many	TGTGCCAGCACGGGGGCTAGCGGGGTACCTGGGGAGCTGTTTTTT	CASTGASGVPGELFF
TRBD1	TRBV19	TRBJ2-7	NA	TGTGCCAGTAGTATCCGGACAGGTAACTCCTACGAGCAGTACTTC	CASSIRTGNSYEQYF
NA	TRBV18	TRBJ1-3	NA	TGTGCCAGCTCACCTCCGACAGGAGGGGTTGGAAACACCATATATTTT	CASSPPTGGVGNTIYF
NA	TRBV12-3/TRBV12-4	TRBJ2-1	few	TGTGCCAGCAGTACCCCCCAAGTGGGATCCTACAATGAGCAGTTCTTC	CASSTPQVGSYNEQFF
NA	TRBV20-1	TRBJ2-5	few	TGCAGTGCTACAGGGTTACAAGAGACCCAGTACTTC	CSATGLQETQYF
NA	TRBV28	TRBJ1-3	many	TGTGCCAGCCTCGCGGGGGCTCTCTCTGGAAACACCATATATTTT	CASLAGALSGNTIYF
NA	TRBV7-3	TRBJ2-1	NA	TGTGCCAGCAGCTTAAGGGCAGAAAATTACAATGAGCAGTTCTTC	CASSLRAENYNEQFF
NA	TRBV24-1	TRBJ2-7	NA	TGTGCCACCACTAACCCGTCCTACGAGCAGTACTTC	CATTNPSYEQYF
NA	TRBV27	TRBJ2-5	once	TGTGCCAGCGGTTTAGTTGGTGAGACCCAGTACTTC	CASGLVGETQYF
TRBD2	TRBV29-1	TRBJ2-1	NA	TGCAGCGTTGTGCGGGAGGGGCCTGGGGGCGAGCAGTTCTTC	CSVVREGPGGEQFF
TRBD1	TRBV7-3	TRBJ1-2	NA	TGTGCCAGCAGCTTAAGACAGGGAAGTGGCTACACCTTC	CASSLRQGSGYTF
TRBD1	TRBV27	TRBJ1-4	many	TGTGCCAGCAGTGTAACTGGGACAGGGGGTGGTAAACTGTTTTTT	CASSVTGTGGGKLFF
TRBD1	TRBV28	TRBJ2-7	many	TGTGCCAGCAGTTTACCGCCCGGGACAGGGTTCTACGAGCAGTACTTC	CASSLPPGTGFYEQYF
NA	TRBV3-1	TRBJ2-7	many	TGTGCCAGCAGCGTAGGTACTTTCGAGCAGTACTTC	CASSVGTFEQYF
NA	TRBV6-2/TRBV6-3	TRBJ1-4	many	TGTGCCAGCAGTGAAGTAGCAGGCTACAAGGAAAAACTGTTTTTT	CASSEVAGYKEKLFF
TRBD2	TRBV20-1	TRBJ2-1	many	TGCAGTGCTACGGGACTAGCCATTGAGCAGTTCTTC	CSATGLAIEQFF
NA	TRBV28	TRBJ1-5	many	TGTGCCAGCAGGGATACCAATCAGCCCCAGCATTTT	CASRDTNQPQHF
TRBD2	TRBV19	TRBJ2-1	NA	TGTGCCAGTAGTGGGGGAGGGCGCTACGAGCAGTTCTTC	CASSGGGRYEQFF
NA	TRBV11-1	TRBJ2-2	NA	TGTGCCAGCAGCTTTTCCTCAGAGGTCCCGGTCACCGGGGAGCTGTTTTTT	CASSFSSEVPVTGELFF
NA	TRBV27	TRBJ2-1	many	TGTGCCAGCAGCCCGGGACTTGGTGAGCAGTTCTTC	CASSPGLGEQFF
NA	TRBV29-1	TRBJ1-3	NA	TGCAGCGTTGGCGGGGCTGGAAACACCATATATTTT	CSVGGAGNTIYF
TRBD1	TRBV18	TRBJ1-1	NA	TGTGCCAGCTCTCCCTTAGACGGACAGGGGGCCACTGAAGCTTTCTTT	CASSPLDGQGATEAFF
NA	TRBV2	TRBJ1-2	many	TGTGCCAGCAACCCCGGACAATTTAACTATGGCTACACCTTC	CASNPGQFNYGYTF
NA	TRBV5-1	TRBJ1-2	NA	TGCGCCAGCAGCTCTTCTCTCTCAGGGACACAGGCCCCCGACTATGGCTACACCTTC	CASSSSLSGTQAPDYGYTF
TRBD1	TRBV6-1	TRBJ2-5	many	TGTGCCAGCAGCGGGACAGGGGAAGGGGAGACCCAGTACTTC	CASSGTGEGETQYF
NA	TRBV3-1	TRBJ2-7	many	TGTGCCAGCAGCCAAGTGGTCGGGTACGAGCAGTACTTC	CASSQVVGYEQYF
TRBD2	TRBV28	TRBJ2-5	many	TGTGCCAGCAGTACACCGACTAGCGGCCAAGAGACCCAGTACTTC	CASSTPTSGQETQYF
TRBD2	TRBV27	TRBJ2-7	many	TGTGCCAGCAGTTTAGCGGGAGGGGCATACGAGCAGTACTTC	CASSLAGGAYEQYF
TRBD2	TRBV3-1	TRBJ2-3	NA	TGTGCCAGCAGCCCAGGCCGGACTAGCGGAGCCACAGATACGCAGTATTTT	CASSPGRTSGATDTQYF
NA	TRBV12-3/TRBV12-4	TRBJ2-6	NA	TGTGCCAGCAGTTTTTTTTGGGGCAAGGACCTAAGCTCTGGGGCCAACGTCCTGACTTTC	CASSFFWGKDLSSGANVLTF
NA	TRBV20-1	TRBJ1-5	few	TGCAGTGCAGGGGTGGGCGGGTACTATAGCAATCAGCCCCAGCATTTT	CSAGVGGYYSNQPQHF
TRBD1	TRBV2	TRBJ2-2	NA	TGTGCCAGCAAGGGACAGGGGCTTTTGAGGACCGGGGAGCTGTTTTTT	CASKGQGLLRTGELFF
NA	TRBV28	TRBJ1-1	many	TGTGCCAGCCTAGGGGATTCTCGCACTGAAGCTTTCTTT	CASLGDSRTEAFF
NA	TRBV20-1	TRBJ2-7	NA	TGCAGTGCTACCCGGACGTTGTCCTACGAGCAGTACTTC	CSATRTLSYEQYF
NA	TRBV2	TRBJ2-1	NA	TGTGCCAGCAGTGAGGACACGAGGGAGATCTATGACAATGAGCAGTTCTTC	CASSEDTREIYDNEQFF
NA	TRBV12-3/TRBV12-4	TRBJ1-5	many	TGTGCCAGCAGTGTCCGGGGAAGCAATCAGCCCCAGCATTTT	CASSVRGSNQPQHF
NA	TRBV27	TRBJ1-1	NA	TGTGCCAGCAGTTTTGGGACAACCACTGAAGCTTTCTTT	CASSFGTTTEAFF
NA	TRBV27	TRBJ2-5	NA	TGTGCCAGCAGTCCTTCATTAACTCAAGAGACCCAGTACTTC	CASSPSLTQETQYF
NA	TRBV2	TRBJ1-1	NA	TGTGCCAGCAGTTTATCAGGGATGACTGAAGCTTTCTTT	CASSLSGMTEAFF
TRBD1	TRBV11-1	TRBJ2-1	few	TGTGCCAGCAGCTTAGGGACAGGGCCCTACAATGAGCAGTTCTTC	CASSLGTGPYNEQFF
TRBD2	TRBV9	TRBJ2-5	few	TGTGCCAGCAGCGTAGCGGCGGGAGTCCAAGAGACCCAGTACTTC	CASSVAAGVQETQYF
TRBD2	TRBV7-8	TRBJ2-7	many	TGTGCCAGCAGCTTAACCGGGACTAGCGGATCCTACGAGCAGTACTTC	CASSLTGTSGSYEQYF
NA	TRBV24-1	TRBJ2-7	many	TGTGCCACCATAGTAGATGAGTATTACGAGCAGTACTTC	CATIVDEYYEQYF
NA	TRBV27	TRBJ1-2	many	TGTGCCACCATGACAGGAACCGGCTACACCTTC	CATMTGTGYTF
NA	TRBV29-1	TRBJ2-5	NA	TGCAGCGTTGGTGGGGGTGAACAAGAGACCCAGTACTTC	CSVGGGEQETQYF
NA	TRBV20-1	TRBJ2-3	NA	TGCAGTGCGCAGGTGGGCGCCCGCACAGATACGCAGTATTTT	CSAQVGARTDTQYF
NA	TRBV24-1	TRBJ1-1	many	TGTGCCACCAGGGGGACGGGGGACGGTGAAGCTTTCTTT	CATRGTGDGEAFF
TRBD2	TRBV6-1	TRBJ2-1	few	TGTGCCACCAAGACGTTAGCGGGAGATAGAAATGAGCAGTTCTTC	CATKTLAGDRNEQFF
NA	TRBV20-1	TRBJ2-1	many	TGCAGTGCTAGAGATGCGAGCCCCAATGAGCAGTTCTTC	CSARDASPNEQFF
TRBD1	TRBV19	TRBJ1-2	few	TGTGCCAGTAGTATACCATCGACAGGGAACTATGGCTACACCTTC	CASSIPSTGNYGYTF
TRBD2	TRBV13	TRBJ2-7	few	TGTGCCAGCAGCTTAGGCGAAGGGCGGGAGGTCCCCAGCGAGCAGTACTTC	CASSLGEGREVPSEQYF
NA	TRBV6-1	TRBJ2-3	few	TGTGCCAGCGGACGGATAACAGATACGCAGTATTTT	CASGRITDTQYF